The following is a T cell receptor beta chain sequence with its context. V was clipped by 3 bases and J by 5 bases, with 10 bases between them. The germline gives CDR1 SGHTA, CDR2 FQGNSA. This CDR3 is built from 14 residues. The sample originates from a study of shared clonotypes between healthy human individuals. The data were produced by immunoSEQ multiplex PCR, yet TCRdb's version contains in-frame clones alone and is incomplete. The table lists roughly 500,000 clones, roughly 95% of them singletons. The rearrangement links TRBV7-2 to TRBJ2-2; D is unclear. The receptor's source is a woman under 40 in good health. The specimen sequenced was naive CD4+ T cells sorted from blood. Documented subset: CD45RA+ positively selected. CDR3 loop: CASSFFSQTGELFF. The CDR3 nucleotides read TGTGCCAGCAGCTTTTTCTCGCAAACCGGGGAGCTGTTTTTT.